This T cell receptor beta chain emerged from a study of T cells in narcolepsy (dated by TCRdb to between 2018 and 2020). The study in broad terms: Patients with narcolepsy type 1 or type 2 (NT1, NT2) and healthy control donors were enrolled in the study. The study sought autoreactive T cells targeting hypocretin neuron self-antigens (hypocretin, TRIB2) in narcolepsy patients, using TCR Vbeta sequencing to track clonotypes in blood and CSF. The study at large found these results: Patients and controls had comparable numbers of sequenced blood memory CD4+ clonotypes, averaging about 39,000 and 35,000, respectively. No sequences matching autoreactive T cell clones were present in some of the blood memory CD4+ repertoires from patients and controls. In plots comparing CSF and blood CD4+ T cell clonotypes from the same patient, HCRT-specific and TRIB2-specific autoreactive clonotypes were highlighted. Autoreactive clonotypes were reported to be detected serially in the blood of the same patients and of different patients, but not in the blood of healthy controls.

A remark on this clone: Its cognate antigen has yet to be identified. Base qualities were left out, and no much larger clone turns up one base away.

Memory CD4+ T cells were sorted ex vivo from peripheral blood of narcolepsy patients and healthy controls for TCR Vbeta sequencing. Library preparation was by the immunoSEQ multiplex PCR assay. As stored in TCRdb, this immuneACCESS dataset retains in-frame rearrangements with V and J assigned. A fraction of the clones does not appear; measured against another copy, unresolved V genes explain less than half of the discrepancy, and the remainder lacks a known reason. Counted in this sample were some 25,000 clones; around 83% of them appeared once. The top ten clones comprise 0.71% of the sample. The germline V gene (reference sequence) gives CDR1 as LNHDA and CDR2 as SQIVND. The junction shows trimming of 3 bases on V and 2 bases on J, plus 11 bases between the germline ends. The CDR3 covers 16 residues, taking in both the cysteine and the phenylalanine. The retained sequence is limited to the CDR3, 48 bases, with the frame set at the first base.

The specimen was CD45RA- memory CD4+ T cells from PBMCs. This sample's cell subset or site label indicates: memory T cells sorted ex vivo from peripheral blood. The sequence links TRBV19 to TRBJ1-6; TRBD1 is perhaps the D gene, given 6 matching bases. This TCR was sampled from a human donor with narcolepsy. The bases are TGTGCCAGTAGTATGGGGGCAGCGACCTATAATTCACCCCTCCACTTT. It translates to CASSMGAATYNSPLHF. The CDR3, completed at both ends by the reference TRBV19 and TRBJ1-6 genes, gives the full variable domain DGGITQSPKYLFRKEGQNVTLSCEQNLNHDAMYWYRQDPGQGLRLIYYSQIVNDFQKGDIAEGYSVSREKKESFPLTVTSAQKNPTAFYLCASSMGAATYNSPLHFGNGTRLTVT.